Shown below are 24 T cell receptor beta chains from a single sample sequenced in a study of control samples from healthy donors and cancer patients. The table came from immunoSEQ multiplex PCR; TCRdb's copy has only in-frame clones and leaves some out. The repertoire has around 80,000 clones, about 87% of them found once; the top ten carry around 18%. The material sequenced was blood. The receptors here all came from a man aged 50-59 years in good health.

The CDR3 spells CASSVGRSYEQYV. The CDR3 nucleotides read TGTGCCAGCAGCGTGGGACGGTCCTACGAGCAGTACGTC. The rearrangement links TRBV2 to TRBJ2-7; D may correspond to TRBD1 or TRBD2 (5 bases each). Trimming took off 6 bases at V and 1 base at J, with 10 bases between the two ends. In germline, CDR1 is SNHLY, CDR2 FYNNEI. There are 13 residues in the CDR3.

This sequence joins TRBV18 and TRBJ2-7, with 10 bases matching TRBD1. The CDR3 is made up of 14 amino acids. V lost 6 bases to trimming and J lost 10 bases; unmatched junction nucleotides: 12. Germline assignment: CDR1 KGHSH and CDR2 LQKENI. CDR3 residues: CASSSTGQGLDQYF. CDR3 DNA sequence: TGTGCCAGCTCCTCAACGGGACAGGGGCTTGATCAGTACTTC. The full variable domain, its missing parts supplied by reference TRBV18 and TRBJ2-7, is NAGVMQNPRHLVRRRGQEARLRCSPMKGHSHVYWYRQLPEEGLKFMVYLQKENIIDESGMPKERFSAEFPKEGPSILRIQQVVRGDSAAYFCASSSTGQGLDQYFGPGTRLTVT.

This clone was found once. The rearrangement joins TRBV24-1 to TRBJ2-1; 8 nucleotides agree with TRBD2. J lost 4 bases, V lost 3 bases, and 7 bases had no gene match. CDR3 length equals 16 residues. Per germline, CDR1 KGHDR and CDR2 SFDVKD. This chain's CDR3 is CATSDTSGRGYNEQFF. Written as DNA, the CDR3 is TGTGCCACCAGTGATACCAGCGGGAGAGGATACAATGAGCAGTTCTTC.

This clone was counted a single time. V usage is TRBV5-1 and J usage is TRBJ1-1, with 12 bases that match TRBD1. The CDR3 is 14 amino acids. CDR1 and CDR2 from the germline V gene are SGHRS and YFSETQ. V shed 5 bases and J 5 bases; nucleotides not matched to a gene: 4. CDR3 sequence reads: CASRGQGAGTEAFF. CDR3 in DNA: TGCGCCAGCAGGGGACAGGGGGCTGGAACTGAAGCTTTCTTT.

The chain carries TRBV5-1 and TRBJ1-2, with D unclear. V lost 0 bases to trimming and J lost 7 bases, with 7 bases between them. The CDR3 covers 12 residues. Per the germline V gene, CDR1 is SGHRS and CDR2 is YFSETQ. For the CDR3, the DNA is TGCGCCAGCAGCTTGGAGGGAGCTGGCTACACCTTC. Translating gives CASSLEGAGYTF.

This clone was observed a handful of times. CDR3: CATSRDQAGSNEQFF. The CDR3 DNA follows: TGTGCCACCAGCAGAGATCAAGCGGGGAGCAATGAGCAGTTCTTC. The chain recombines TRBV15 with TRBJ2-1; 7 bases map to TRBD2. The CDR3 totals 15 residues. The V and J ends lost 0 bases and 6 bases, in that order; junction bases with no gene match: 5. Germline lookup yields CDR1 LNHNV and CDR2 YYDKDF (reference sequence).

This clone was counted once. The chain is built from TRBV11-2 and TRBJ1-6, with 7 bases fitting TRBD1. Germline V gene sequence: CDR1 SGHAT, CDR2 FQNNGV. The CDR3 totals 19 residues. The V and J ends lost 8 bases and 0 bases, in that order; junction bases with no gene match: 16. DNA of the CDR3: TGTGCCAGCTGCACTACAGGGGAAGGGGTCAGCTCCTATAATTCACCCCTCCACTTT. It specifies CASCTTGEGVSSYNSPLHF.

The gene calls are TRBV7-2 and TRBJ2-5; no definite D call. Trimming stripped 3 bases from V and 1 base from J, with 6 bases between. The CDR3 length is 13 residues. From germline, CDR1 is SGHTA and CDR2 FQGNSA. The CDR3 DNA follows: TGTGCCAGCAGCTTGAACAGCCAAGAGACCCAGTACTTC. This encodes CASSLNSQETQYF. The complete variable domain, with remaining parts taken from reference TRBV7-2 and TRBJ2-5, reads GAGVSQSPSNKVTEKGKDVELRCDPISGHTALYWYRQSLGQGLEFLIYFQGNSAPDKSGLPSDRFSAERTGGSVSTLTIQRTQQEDSAVYLCASSLNSQETQYFGPGTRLLVL.

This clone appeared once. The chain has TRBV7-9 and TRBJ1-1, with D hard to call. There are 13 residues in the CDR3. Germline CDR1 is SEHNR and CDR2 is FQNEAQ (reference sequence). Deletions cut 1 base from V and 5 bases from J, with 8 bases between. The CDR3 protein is CASSLESRTEAFF. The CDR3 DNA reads TGTGCCAGCAGCTTAGAAAGTAGGACTGAAGCTTTCTTT. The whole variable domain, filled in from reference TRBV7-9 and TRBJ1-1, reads DTGVSQNPRHKITKRGQNVTFRCDPISEHNRLYWYRQTLGQGPEFLTYFQNEAQLEKSRLLSDRFSAERPKGSFSTLEIQRTEQGDSAMYLCASSLESRTEAFFGQGTRLTVV.

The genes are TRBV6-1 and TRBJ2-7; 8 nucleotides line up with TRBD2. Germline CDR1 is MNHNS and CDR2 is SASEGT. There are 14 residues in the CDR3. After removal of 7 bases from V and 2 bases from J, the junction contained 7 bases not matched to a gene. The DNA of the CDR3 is TGTGCCAGCACCGCCGGGGGGGCCGCCTACGAGCAGTACGTC. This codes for CASTAGGAAYEQYV.

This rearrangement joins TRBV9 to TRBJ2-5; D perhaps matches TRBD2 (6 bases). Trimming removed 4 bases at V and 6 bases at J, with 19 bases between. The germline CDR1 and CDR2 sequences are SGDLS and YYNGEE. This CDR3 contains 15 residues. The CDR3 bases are TGTGCCAGCAGCCCCCGGGACTCCCCCGGGCAGACCCAGTACTTC. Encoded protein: CASSPRDSPGQTQYF.

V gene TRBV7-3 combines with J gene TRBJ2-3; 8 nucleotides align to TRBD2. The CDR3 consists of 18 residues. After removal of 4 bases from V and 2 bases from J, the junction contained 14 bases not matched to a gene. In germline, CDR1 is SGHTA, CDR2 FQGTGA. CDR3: CASSSDRYLAGSTDTQYF. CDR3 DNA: TGTGCCAGCAGCTCCGATAGGTATCTAGCGGGCTCCACAGATACGCAGTATTTT.

This CDR3 is CASSLGPIQGEYTDTQYF. For the CDR3, the DNA is TGTGCCAGCAGCTTAGGCCCCATCCAGGGAGAGTACACAGATACGCAGTATTTT. The chain carries TRBV13 and TRBJ2-3; D is possibly TRBD1 or TRBD2 (5 bases each). CDR1 PRHDT and CDR2 FYEKMQ come from the germline V gene (reference sequence). V gave up 0 bases and J gave up 2 bases, with 18 bases separating them. This CDR3 has 18 residues.

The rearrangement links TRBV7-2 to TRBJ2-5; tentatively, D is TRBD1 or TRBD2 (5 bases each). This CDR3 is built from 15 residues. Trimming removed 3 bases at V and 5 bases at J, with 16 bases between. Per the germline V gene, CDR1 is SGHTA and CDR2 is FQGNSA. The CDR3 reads CASSFNRDPKETQYF. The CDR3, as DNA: TGTGCCAGCAGCTTCAACCGGGACCCCAAGGAGACCCAGTACTTC.

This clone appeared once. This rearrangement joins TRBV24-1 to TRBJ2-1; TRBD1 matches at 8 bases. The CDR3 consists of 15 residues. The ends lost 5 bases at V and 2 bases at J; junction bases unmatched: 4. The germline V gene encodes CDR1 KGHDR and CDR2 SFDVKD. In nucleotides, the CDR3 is TGTGCCACCAGTGGACAGGGGACGACCTACAATGAGCAGTTCTTC. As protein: CATSGQGTTYNEQFF.

The CDR3: CASSTRQGSNTEAFF. The CDR3 DNA reads TGTGCCAGCAGCACGCGACAGGGGTCGAACACTGAAGCTTTCTTT. The chain employs TRBV7-6 and TRBJ1-1; TRBD1 matches at 8 bases. Per the germline V gene, CDR1 is SGHVS and CDR2 is FNYEAQ. V was clipped by 5 bases and J by 1 base; unmatched bases: 6. This CDR3 has 15 residues.

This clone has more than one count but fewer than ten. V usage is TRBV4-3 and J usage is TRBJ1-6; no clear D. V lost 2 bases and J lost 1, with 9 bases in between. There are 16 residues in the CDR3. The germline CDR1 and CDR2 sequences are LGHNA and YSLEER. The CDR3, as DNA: TGCGCCAGCAGCCAACTGACCTCTTCCTATAATTCACCCCTCCACTTT. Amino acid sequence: CASSQLTSSYNSPLHF.

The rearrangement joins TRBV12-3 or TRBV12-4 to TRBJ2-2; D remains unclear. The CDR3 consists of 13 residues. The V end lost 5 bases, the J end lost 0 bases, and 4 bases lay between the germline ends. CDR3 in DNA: TGTGCCAGCAGTCTCCCGAACACCGGGGAGCTGTTTTTT. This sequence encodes CASSLPNTGELFF.

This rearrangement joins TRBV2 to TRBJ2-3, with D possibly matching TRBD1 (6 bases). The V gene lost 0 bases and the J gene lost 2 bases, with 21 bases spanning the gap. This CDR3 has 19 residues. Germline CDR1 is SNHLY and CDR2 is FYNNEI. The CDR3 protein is CASSEAIVGTPISTDTQYF. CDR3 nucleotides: TGTGCCAGCAGTGAAGCGATAGTCGGGACACCGATATCCACAGATACGCAGTATTTT.

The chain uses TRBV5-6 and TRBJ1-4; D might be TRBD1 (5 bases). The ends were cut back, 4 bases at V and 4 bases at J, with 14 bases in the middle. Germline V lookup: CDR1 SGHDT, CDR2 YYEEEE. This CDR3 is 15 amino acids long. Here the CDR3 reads CASSPIGTVNEKLFF. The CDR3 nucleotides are TGTGCCAGCAGCCCGATTGGGACTGTTAATGAAAAACTGTTTTTT.

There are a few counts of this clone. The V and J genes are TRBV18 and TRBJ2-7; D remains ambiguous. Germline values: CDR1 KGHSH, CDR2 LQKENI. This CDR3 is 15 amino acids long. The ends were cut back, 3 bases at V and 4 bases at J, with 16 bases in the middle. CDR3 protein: CASSPSRQLFYEQYF. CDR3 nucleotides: TGTGCCAGCTCACCTTCGAGGCAGCTGTTTTACGAGCAGTACTTC. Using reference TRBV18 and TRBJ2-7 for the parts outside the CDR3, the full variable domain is NAGVMQNPRHLVRRRGQEARLRCSPMKGHSHVYWYRQLPEEGLKFMVYLQKENIIDESGMPKERFSAEFPKEGPSILRIQQVVRGDSAAYFCASSPSRQLFYEQYFGPGTRLTVT.

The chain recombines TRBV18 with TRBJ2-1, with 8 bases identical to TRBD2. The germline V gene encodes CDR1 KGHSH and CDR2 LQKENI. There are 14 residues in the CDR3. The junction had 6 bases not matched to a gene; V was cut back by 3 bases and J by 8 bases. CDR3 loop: CASSPGLVNYEQFF. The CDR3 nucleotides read TGTGCCAGCTCACCGGGACTAGTTAACTATGAGCAGTTCTTC. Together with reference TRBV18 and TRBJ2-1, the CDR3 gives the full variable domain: NAGVMQNPRHLVRRRGQEARLRCSPMKGHSHVYWYRQLPEEGLKFMVYLQKENIIDESGMPKERFSAEFPKEGPSILRIQQVVRGDSAAYFCASSPGLVNYEQFFGPGTRLTVL.

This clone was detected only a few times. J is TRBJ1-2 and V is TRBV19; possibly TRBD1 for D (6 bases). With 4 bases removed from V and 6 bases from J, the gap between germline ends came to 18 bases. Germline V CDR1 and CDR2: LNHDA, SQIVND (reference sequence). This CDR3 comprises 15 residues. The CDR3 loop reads CASSRASRGSDGYTF. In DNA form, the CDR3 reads TGTGCCAGTAGTAGAGCTTCCAGGGGCTCGGATGGCTACACCTTC.

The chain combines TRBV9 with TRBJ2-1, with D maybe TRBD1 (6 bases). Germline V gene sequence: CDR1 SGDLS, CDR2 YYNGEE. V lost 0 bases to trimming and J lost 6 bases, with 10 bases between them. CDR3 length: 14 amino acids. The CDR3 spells CASSVGAGVNEQFF. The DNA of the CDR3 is TGTGCCAGCAGCGTAGGGGCAGGGGTCAATGAGCAGTTCTTC.